This T cell receptor beta chain was retrieved from a study of CD8+ T cells in alopecia areata. This clone was detected a few times. Genes and germline come from the mouse. The read gets to within 4 residues of the CDR3 end, and the germline J gene fills in the rest. The CDR3 has 12 residues. CDR1 and CDR2 (germline): GKSSPN, SITVG. Following extraction, RNA underwent reverse transcription to cDNA, which served as the sequencing template. Clones were read by immunoSEQ multiplex PCR, and TCRdb kept only the in-frame ones, dropping some. Sampling found over 100,000 clones, none seen once. The TCR comes from a C3H/HeJ mouse with alopecia areata. Strain haplotype at MHC: H2-k. V gene TRBV31 combines with J gene TRBJ2-7; 7 bases are a match to TRBD1. Sequencing input: lesional skin. The part of the CDR3 DNA that was read is TGTGCCTGGGCCCCGGGACAGTAT. This codes for CAWAPGQY. The whole CDR3 sequence reads CAWAPGQYEQYF.